This T cell receptor (beta chain) came from a study of cytomegalovirus exposure and HLA in healthy donors. A multiplex PCR was run with 60 Vbeta primers and 13 Jbeta primers. Libraries were prepared by immunoSEQ multiplex PCR; TCRdb keeps only in-frame clonotypes and omits some of them. The sample has some 150,000 clones; 65% to 90% are singletons. The TCR comes from a woman aged 25 to 39 in good health and CMV-seronegative. Sequencing was performed on PBMCs.

The DNA of the CDR3 is TGTGCCATCAGGGGGACTCGCGGGCCGGAAGACTATGGCTACACCTTC. Encoded protein: CAIRGTRGPEDYGYTF. The chain links TRBV10-3 to TRBJ1-2, with D possibly being TRBD1 (5 bases). This CDR3 is 16 amino acids long. Per the germline V gene, CDR1 is ENHRY and CDR2 is SYGVKD. V was pared by 6 bases and J by 3 bases, with 20 bases between.